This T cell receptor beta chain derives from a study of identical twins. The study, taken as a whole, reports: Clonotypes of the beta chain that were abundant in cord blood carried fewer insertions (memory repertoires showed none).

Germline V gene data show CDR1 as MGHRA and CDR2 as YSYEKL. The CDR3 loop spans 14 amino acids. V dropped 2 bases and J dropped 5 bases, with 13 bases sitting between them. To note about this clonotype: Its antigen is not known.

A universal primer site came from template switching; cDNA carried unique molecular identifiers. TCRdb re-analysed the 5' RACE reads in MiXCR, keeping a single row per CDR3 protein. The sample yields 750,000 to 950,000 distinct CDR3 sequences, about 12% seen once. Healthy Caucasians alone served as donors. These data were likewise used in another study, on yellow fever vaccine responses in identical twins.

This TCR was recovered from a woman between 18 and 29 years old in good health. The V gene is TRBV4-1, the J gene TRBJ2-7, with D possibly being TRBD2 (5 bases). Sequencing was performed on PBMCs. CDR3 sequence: CASSQYSGSNEQYF. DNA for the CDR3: TGCGCCAGCAGCCAATACTCGGGGAGCAACGAGCAGTACTTC.